This T cell receptor (beta chain) is drawn from a study of blood T cell repertoires in COVID-19. Turning to the study itself: Two consecutive negative NP/OP PCR tests, clearance, or resolved symptoms defined Cohort 3 recovery. Samples representing acute and convalescent COVID-19 were sourced from the United States, Italy and Spain.

The data were produced by immunoSEQ multiplex PCR, yet TCRdb's version contains in-frame clones alone and is incomplete. The data hold a few hundred thousand clones, with around 87% observed a single time. This clone appeared a single time. Its ends do not fully match the called genes, so a read error is possible. There are 14 residues in the CDR3. Germline lookup yields CDR1 MDHEN and CDR2 SYDVKM. The V gene is TRBV28, the J gene TRBJ2-7, with a tentative D call TRBD1 (5 bases). The sequence derives from a man in his forties in a cohort exposed to, infected with or recovered from COVID-19 (not recorded which). Sequencing was done on a sample of PBMCs or T cells enriched from blood (not recorded which). CDR3 region: CASMWGGNSDEQYF. As DNA, the CDR3 is TGTGCCAGCATGTGGGGCGGTAACTCCGACGAGCAGTACTTC.